The entry that follows covers one T cell receptor (beta chain) sequence. Its specificity is not known. V shed 4 bases and J 8 bases; nucleotides not matched to a gene: 5. In germline, CDR1 is LGHNA, CDR2 YNFKEQ. This CDR3 spans 15 amino acids. This record belongs to a study of cytomegalovirus exposure and HLA in healthy donors. Study-wide background: An early data release held 79 million or so unique TCRs from HLA-typed donors.

Use of 60 Vbeta and 13 Jbeta primers characterized the PCR. TCRdb's copy holds only in-frame clones and misses some; the assay was immunoSEQ multiplex PCR. Of 150,000 or so clones listed, about 70% are singletons. General study points: The study flagged around 150 TCR beta chains as cytomegalovirus-associated. Analyses of presence and absence presupposed an approximately uniform sequencing depth across donors. Trimming of TCR beta V- and J-genes showed a link, identified in a later analysis, to a missense DCLRE1C variant.

The clonotype was recovered from a male donor in good health and CMV-seronegative. The chain joins TRBV4-2 to TRBJ1-6; TRBD1 aligns across 10 bases. The material sequenced was PBMCs. CDR3 loop: CASSRLGTGDSPLHF. The DNA for the CDR3 is TGTGCCAGCAGCCGTCTGGGGACAGGGGATTCACCCCTCCACTTT.